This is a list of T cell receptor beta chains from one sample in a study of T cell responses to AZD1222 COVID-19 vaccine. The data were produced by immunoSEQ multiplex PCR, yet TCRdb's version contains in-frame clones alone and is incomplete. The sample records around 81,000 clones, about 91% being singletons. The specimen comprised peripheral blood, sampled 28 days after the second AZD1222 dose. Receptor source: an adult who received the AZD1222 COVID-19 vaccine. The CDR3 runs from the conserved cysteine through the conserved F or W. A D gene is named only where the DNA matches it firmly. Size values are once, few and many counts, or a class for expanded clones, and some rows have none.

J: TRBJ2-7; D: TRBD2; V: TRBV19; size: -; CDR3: CASSIQLAGAYEQYF; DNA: TGTGCCAGTAGTATACAACTAGCGGGAGCCTACGAGCAGTACTTC
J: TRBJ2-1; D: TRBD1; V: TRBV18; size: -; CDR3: CASSPGQGNEQFF; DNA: TGTGCCAGCTCACCGGGACAGGGCAATGAGCAGTTCTTC
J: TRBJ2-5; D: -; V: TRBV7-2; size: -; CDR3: CASSLTETQYF; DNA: TGTGCCAGCAGCTTAACGGAGACCCAGTACTTC
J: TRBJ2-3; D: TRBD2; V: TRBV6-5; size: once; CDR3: CASSYWEGADTQYF; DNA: TGTGCCAGCAGTTATTGGGAGGGAGCAGATACGCAGTATTTT
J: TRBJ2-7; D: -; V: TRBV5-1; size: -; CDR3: CASSLGTSLDEQYF; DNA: TGCGCCAGCAGCTTGGGGACGTCTCTGGACGAGCAGTACTTC
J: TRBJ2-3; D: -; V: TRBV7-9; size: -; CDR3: CASSRKLQGRVRRDTQYF; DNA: TGTGCCAGCAGCCGGAAGCTCCAGGGGAGGGTGCGCCGAGATACGCAGTATTTT
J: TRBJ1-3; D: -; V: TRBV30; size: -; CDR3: CAWEFAGATGNTIYF; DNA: TGTGCCTGGGAGTTTGCTGGGGCGACTGGAAACACCATATATTTT
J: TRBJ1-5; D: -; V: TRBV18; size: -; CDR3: CASSPEGGETRPQHF; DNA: TGTGCCAGCTCACCAGAGGGGGGGGAAACGCGGCCCCAGCATTTT
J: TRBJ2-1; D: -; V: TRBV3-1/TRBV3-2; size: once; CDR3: CASRGTALGEQFF; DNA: TGTGCCAGCAGGGGGACGGCCCTCGGTGAGCAGTTCTTC
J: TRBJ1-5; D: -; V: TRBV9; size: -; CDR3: CASSPDGNSNQPQHF; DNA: TGTGCCAGCAGCCCCGATGGCAATAGCAATCAGCCCCAGCATTTT
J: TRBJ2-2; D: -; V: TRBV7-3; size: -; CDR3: CASSYGGSAGELFF; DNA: TGTGCCAGCAGCTATGGAGGGTCCGCCGGGGAGCTGTTTTTT
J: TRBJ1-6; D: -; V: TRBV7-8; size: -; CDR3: CASRGAEAGRLPLHF; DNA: TGTGCCAGCAGGGGTGCTGAGGCAGGGCGACTACCCCTCCACTTT
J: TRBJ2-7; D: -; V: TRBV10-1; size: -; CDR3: CASSSGYEQYF; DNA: TGCGCCAGCAGTTCGGGCTACGAGCAGTACTTC
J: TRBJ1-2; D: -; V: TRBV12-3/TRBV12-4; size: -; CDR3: CASSLGAGVTF; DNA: TGTGCCAGCAGTTTGGGTGCGGGAGTTACCTTC
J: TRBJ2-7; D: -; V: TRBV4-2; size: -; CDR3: CASSQETVSYEQYF; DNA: TGTGCCAGCAGCCAAGAGACAGTCTCCTACGAGCAGTACTTC
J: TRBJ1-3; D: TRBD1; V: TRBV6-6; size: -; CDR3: CATGDRAGNTIYF; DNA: TGTGCCACCGGGGACAGGGCTGGAAACACCATATATTTT
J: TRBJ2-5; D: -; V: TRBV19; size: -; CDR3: CASSKGHFQETQYF; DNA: TGTGCCAGTAGTAAGGGGCACTTCCAAGAGACCCAGTACTTC
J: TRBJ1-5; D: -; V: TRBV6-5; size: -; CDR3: CASSYSRGAREPQHF; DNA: TGTGCCAGCAGTTACTCTAGGGGGGCCAGGGAGCCCCAGCATTTT
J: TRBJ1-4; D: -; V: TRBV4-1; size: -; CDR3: CASSQKQLSNEKLFF; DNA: TGCGCCAGCAGCCAGAAACAGCTTTCTAATGAAAAACTGTTTTTT
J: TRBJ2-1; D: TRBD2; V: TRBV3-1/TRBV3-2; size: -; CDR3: CASSQDLGLANEQFF; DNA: TGTGCCAGCAGCCAAGATCTGGGACTAGCCAATGAGCAGTTCTTC
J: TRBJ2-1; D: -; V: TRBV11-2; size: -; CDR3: CASSLAYNEQFF; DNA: TGTGCCAGCAGCTTAGCATACAATGAGCAGTTCTTC
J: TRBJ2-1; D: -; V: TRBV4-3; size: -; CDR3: CASSQVGRSYNEQFF; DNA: TGCGCCAGCAGCCAGGTCGGCCGCTCCTACAATGAGCAGTTCTTC
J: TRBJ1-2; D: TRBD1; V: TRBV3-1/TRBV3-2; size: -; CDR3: CASSPDRAGYTF; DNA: TGTGCCAGCAGCCCTGACAGGGCCGGCTACACCTTC
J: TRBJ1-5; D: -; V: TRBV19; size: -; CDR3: CASSQGRSSNQPQHF; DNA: TGTGCCAGTAGTCAGGGACGGAGTAGCAATCAGCCCCAGCATTTT
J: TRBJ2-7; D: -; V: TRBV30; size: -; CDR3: CAWSGGTSNYEQYF; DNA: TGTGCCTGGAGTGGAGGGACATCTAACTACGAGCAGTACTTC
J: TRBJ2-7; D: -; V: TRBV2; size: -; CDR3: CATAGLFSYEQYF; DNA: TGTGCCACCGCCGGGCTTTTCTCGTACGAGCAGTACTTC
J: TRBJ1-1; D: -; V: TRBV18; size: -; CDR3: CASSPTNTEAFF; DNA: TGTGCCAGCTCACCTACGAACACTGAAGCTTTCTTT